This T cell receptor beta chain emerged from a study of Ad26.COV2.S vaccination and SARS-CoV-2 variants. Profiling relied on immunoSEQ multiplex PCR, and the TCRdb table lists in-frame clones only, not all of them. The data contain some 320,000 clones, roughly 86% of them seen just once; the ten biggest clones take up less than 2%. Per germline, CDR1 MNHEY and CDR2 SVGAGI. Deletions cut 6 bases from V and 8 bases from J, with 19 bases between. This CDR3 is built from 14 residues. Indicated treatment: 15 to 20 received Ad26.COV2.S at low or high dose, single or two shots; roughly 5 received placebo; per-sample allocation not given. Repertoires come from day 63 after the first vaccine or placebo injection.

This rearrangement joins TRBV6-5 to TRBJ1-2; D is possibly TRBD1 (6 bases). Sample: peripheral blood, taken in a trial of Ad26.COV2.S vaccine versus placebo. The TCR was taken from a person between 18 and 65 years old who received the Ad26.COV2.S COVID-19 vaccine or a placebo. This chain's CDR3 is CASRRQTGQNGYTF. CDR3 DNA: TGTGCCAGCAGAAGACAAACAGGGCAGAACGGCTACACCTTC.